A selection of T cell receptor beta chains follows, all from one sample in a study of identifying expanded T cells in peripheral blood. The assay was immunoSEQ multiplex PCR, and TCRdb's table has in-frame clones only and misses some. The sample has about 82,000 clones; approximately 90% are singletons. Sequences were obtained from blood. The origin of the receptors is a person aged 18 to 75 in good health. The CDR3 runs from the conserved cysteine through the conserved F or W. A D gene is named only where the DNA matches it firmly. Clone size is not always given. Where it is, it says once, few, many or a class for expanded clones.

D gene	clone size	CDR3 length	V gene	J gene	CDR3 DNA	CDR3 protein
-	-	13	TRBV10-3	TRBJ2-7	TGTGCCATCAGGAGCGGACCCTTTTACGAGCAGTACTTC	CAIRSGPFYEQYF
-	once	13	TRBV21-1	TRBJ2-7	TGTGCCAGCAGCACCGTAAAAGCGGTGGAGCAGTACTTC	CASSTVKAVEQYF
TRBD2	-	15	TRBV10-3	TRBJ2-1	TGTGCCATCAGTTACCTAGCGGGAGTGGGGAATGAGCAGTTCTTC	CAISYLAGVGNEQFF
TRBD2	-	14	TRBV19	TRBJ2-2	TGTGCCAGTAGTTGGGAGGGGAACACCGGGGAGCTGTTTTTT	CASSWEGNTGELFF
TRBD1	-	15	TRBV5-1	TRBJ1-4	TGCGCCAGCAGCTTGGGGACAGGGGGTTATGAAAAACTGTTTTTT	CASSLGTGGYEKLFF
TRBD1	-	14	TRBV19	TRBJ1-5	TGTGCCAGTAAGCAGGGGGCGTTCAGGCAGCCCCAGCATTTT	CASKQGAFRQPQHF
-	-	14	TRBV11-2	TRBJ1-3	TGTGCCAGCAGCTTAAGGGGAGTAGGAAACACCATATATTTT	CASSLRGVGNTIYF
-	once	12	TRBV5-1	TRBJ2-3	TGCGCCAGCAGCCCCGGCCCAGATACGCAGTATTTT	CASSPGPDTQYF
-	-	14	TRBV19	TRBJ1-1	TGTGCCAGTAGTACTGGACAATTGAACACTGAAGCTTTCTTT	CASSTGQLNTEAFF
-	few	12	TRBV5-6	TRBJ1-4	TGTGCCAGCAGCCTGCCCCAGGGTCAACTGTTTTTT	CASSLPQGQLFF
TRBD2	once	15	TRBV6-4	TRBJ2-1	TGTGCCAGCAGTGAAATAGCGGGGGGGCTGAATGAGCAGTTCTTC	CASSEIAGGLNEQFF
TRBD1	-	19	TRBV7-7	TRBJ1-6	TGTGCCAGCAGCCTAGGTGGGACAGGGAGATCAACATATAATTCACCCCTCCACTTT	CASSLGGTGRSTYNSPLHF
TRBD1	-	15	TRBV5-1	TRBJ1-5	TGCGCCAGCACCCTAGGGACAGGGGGAGGTCAGCCCCAGCATTTT	CASTLGTGGGQPQHF
-	few	15	TRBV5-1	TRBJ1-6	TGCGCCAGCAGCTTGAAGGGGAGCGAAGATTCACCCCTCCACTTT	CASSLKGSEDSPLHF
-	-	14	TRBV11-2	TRBJ2-7	TGTGCCAGCAGCCGCGACTGGAACTCCTACGAGCAGTACTTC	CASSRDWNSYEQYF
-	-	13	TRBV6-5	TRBJ2-2	TGTGCCAGCACCCTGTCGAACACCGGGGAGCTGTTTTTT	CASTLSNTGELFF
-	-	13	TRBV6-6	TRBJ1-2	TGTGCCAGCAGGGAACAGGGTGTCTATGGCTACACCTTC	CASREQGVYGYTF
-	-	12	TRBV5-1	TRBJ2-7	TGCGCCAGCAGCTTCCCTGGCTACGAGCAGTACTTC	CASSFPGYEQYF
-	-	13	TRBV30	TRBJ1-6	TGTGCCTGGGCCTTGTCTGGGAATTCACCCCTCCACTTT	CAWALSGNSPLHF
TRBD2	-	18	TRBV7-2	TRBJ2-2	TGTGCCAGCAGCCAAACAGGGCTAGCGGGAGTAAACACCGGGGAGCTGTTTTTT	CASSQTGLAGVNTGELFF
-	-	15	TRBV4-3	TRBJ1-1	TGCGCCAGCAGCCAAGATGGCAACGGTTACTCTGAAGCTTTCTTT	CASSQDGNGYSEAFF
-	-	14	TRBV6-5	TRBJ2-7	TGTGCCAGCAGTTACTCGCCCGGACGGGACGAGCAGTACTTC	CASSYSPGRDEQYF
-	-	14	TRBV18	TRBJ2-3	TGTGCCAGCTCACCAGCCGGGACCACAGATACGCAGTATTTT	CASSPAGTTDTQYF
-	once	14	TRBV5-1	TRBJ1-3	TGCGCCAGTGGACTGGGGGACTCTGGAAACACCATATATTTT	CASGLGDSGNTIYF
TRBD2	-	14	TRBV29-1	TRBJ2-3	TGCAGCCTTCGGTCGGGGGGTAGCACAGATACGCAGTATTTT	CSLRSGGSTDTQYF
-	few	13	TRBV18	TRBJ1-5	TGTGCCAGCTCACCACTAGGGTTTTCGCCCCAGCATTTT	CASSPLGFSPQHF
TRBD2	-	18	TRBV5-6	TRBJ2-1	TGTGCCAGCAGCCTCGGGACTAGCGGCAAGAGCTCCTACAATGAGCAGTTCTTC	CASSLGTSGKSSYNEQFF
-	-	14	TRBV5-1	TRBJ2-7	TGCGCCAGCAGTAAAGGGGGACGCCCGCCCGAGCAGTACTTC	CASSKGGRPPEQYF
-	-	14	TRBV5-4	TRBJ1-2	TGTGCCAGCAGCCAGCCGGGTGTGACGGCAATCGACACCTTC	CASSQPGVTAIDTF